One T cell receptor beta chain is described in this entry. Its antigen remains unidentified. Base-call qualities are not available, and no considerably larger clone is one nucleotide away. V gives up 7 bases and J gives up 6 bases, and the segment between their germline ends measures 6 bases. The CDR3 goes from the cysteine to the phenylalanine over 11 residues. Just CDR3 DNA is preserved here, 33 bases in frame from base 1. Per the germline V gene, MDHEN is the CDR1 and SYDVKM is the CDR2. This entry belongs to a study of shared clonotypes between healthy human individuals (dated by TCRdb to about 2020). General notes on the study: Two women and a few men aged 18 to 49 years were included in the cohort. For each donor, CD4 naive and CD4 memory were each given three plates, CD8 naive was given two plates, and CD8 memory was given one plate. To estimate repertoire size and how much clonotype sharing occurs between individuals, the study deeply sequenced the blood TCR repertoires of roughly 5 healthy adults. To increase sequencing depth and limit assay-specific biases, different laboratories used diverse techniques to prepare libraries and sequence TCR repertoires. Per donor, leukapheresis produced somewhere between about 0.9 and 10 billion PBMCs. Overall results and qualifications from the work: The small number of donors limited the genetic and exposure-history diversity represented. Only blood was sampled, and tissue TCR repertoires likely differ from those in blood. Clonotypes shared by all four sorted-subset donors showed higher generation probabilities than non-shared clonotypes. Rarefaction of sorted-subset datasets indicated incomplete sequencing despite the large sequencing depth. Across four donors, roughly 5.4% of naive CD4, roughly 3.5% of naive CD8, approximately 2.5% of memory CD4, and about 0.4% of memory CD8 clonotypes were shared. Pairwise subsampling indicated that sequencing depth was expected to affect the degree of clonotype sharing among donors. Larger estimated clonotype richness was generally found for naive subsets than for memory subsets.

Healthy HIV-negative adults with no recently reported acute infections or vaccinations were included as donors. Only Caucasian adults living in Nashville, Tennessee, USA were represented among the donors. CD4+ T cells were enriched by magnetic negative selection, after which naive cells were positively selected on CD45RA and the negative fraction was taken as the memory subset. After blood collection by leukapheresis, PBMCs were isolated using Ficoll-Histopaque density gradient centrifugation and then cryopreserved in the vapor phase of liquid nitrogen. Purity and quantity of every magnetically sorted T cell population were checked by analytical flow cytometry. Genomic DNA was isolated from every sorted fraction and measured by UV absorbance on a Nanodrop 2000c. TCR CDR3 regions were amplified from genomic DNA by multiplex PCR using the deep immunoSEQ assay. Extracted genomic DNA from each cell subset was distributed evenly across all wells of several immunoSEQ 96-well plates, and each plate was treated as a replicate. For sorted subsets, about 200 ng genomic DNA, equal to some 30,000 T cell genomes, was loaded into each replicate PCR. Purified libraries were measured with a Qubit 3.0 fluorometer, size-checked on a Bioanalyzer 2100, and measured again with the KAPA Library Quantification kit. Every immunoSEQ 96-well plate was sequenced on a dedicated single-read 150-cycle Illumina NextSeq 550 flow cell. In the original analysis: Because only junctional sequences without quality scores were contained in the immunoSEQ output, filtering matching that applied to full-length reads could not be performed. Sequences were annotated with PyIR, a Python wrapper for IgBLAST v1.9, using IMGT germline references to assign V/J genes and CDR3. Reads with weak V/J assignments (E-value above 1e-6), missing CDR3, stop codons, out-of-frame junctions, or ambiguous translated residues were removed. V3J clonotypes were defined by identical inferred V gene, J gene, and CDR3 amino acid sequence. Percentage overlap between repertoires was computed as shared unique clonotypes divided by the size of the smaller repertoire. RTK rarefaction, the Chao1 estimator, and Recon v2.1 estimates of unobserved clonotypes were used to assess repertoire richness. Generation probabilities for all TCRbeta clonotypes obtained by the gDNA method from a handful of donors were computed using OLGA. This is the immuneACCESS table as TCRdb keeps it, with only in-frame sequences that have V and J called. A part of the clones is gone; compared with another copy, unresolved V genes explain less than half, and the rest is unexplained. V, J and clone size are taken as reported in that table, and D and trimming were inferred from the DNA itself. For this sample the table gives 2 million to 2.5 million clones, of which 80% to 95% were detected only once. The top ten clonotypes cover under 0.45% of the sample.

Input material: naive CD4+ T cells from PBMCs. In the paper's terms, the cell subset or site label means: CD45RA+ positively selected. The TCR originated in a man between 18 and 35 years old in good health. Some clones in this sample may be carry-over from other donors' samples. The V gene is TRBV28 and the J gene is TRBJ1-4; no D segment can be confidently identified. The nucleotide sequence reads TGTGCCAGCAAGGAGTATGAAAAACTGTTTTTT. Translated, it gives CASKEYEKLFF.